The rows below give T cell receptor beta chains drawn from one sample of a study of T-cell memory formation after mild COVID-19. TCRdb reanalysed the 5' RACE reads using MiXCR and keeps one entry per CDR3 protein. In the table there are some 130,000 distinct CDR3 sequences, approximately 15% of which are singletons. Sequencing was done on a sample of PBMCs or a T cell subset sorted from them (not recorded which). These receptors were taken from a man younger than 30 who had mild COVID-19 (a few samples of this study predate the infection). Cell type and time point are not known. The CDR3 runs from the conserved cysteine through the conserved F or W. D genes are given only for firm matches. Only part of the rows carry a size: once, few, many, or a class if the clone is expanded.

>few|TRBJ2-1|TRBV10-3|.
TGTGCCATCAACCCGTGGGGGGGGGCAATAAATGAGCAGTTCTTC
CAINPWGGAINEQFF
>few|TRBJ2-3|TRBV7-9|.
TGTGCCAGCATCCAAGGGCGGGGAGGTTTCGCAGATACGCAGTATTTT
CASIQGRGGFADTQYF
>.|TRBJ1-1|TRBV5-1|.
TGCGCCAGCAGACTGGAACCCATGAACACTGAAGCTTTCTTT
CASRLEPMNTEAFF
>.|TRBJ1-2|TRBV7-2|TRBD1
TGTGCCAGCAGCTTAGGACAGGGCCCTAAAGGCTACACCTTC
CASSLGQGPKGYTF
>few|TRBJ2-1|TRBV20-1|TRBD2
TGCAGTGCTAGTCGGCTAGCGGGGAGGTACAATGAGCAGTTCTTC
CSASRLAGRYNEQFF
>.|TRBJ2-3|TRBV12-3/TRBV12-4|TRBD2
TGTGCCAGCAGCCGGGAGAGCGGGACGGCAGATACGCAGTATTTT
CASSRESGTADTQYF
>.|TRBJ1-2|TRBV9|.
TGTGCCAGCAGCGTAGGGGTTAACTATGGCTACACCTTC
CASSVGVNYGYTF
>.|TRBJ2-2|TRBV12-3/TRBV12-4|.
TGTGCCAGCAGTTCCCGGACCTGGGGCTCTAGGACCGGGGAGCTGTTTTTT
CASSSRTWGSRTGELFF
>.|TRBJ2-5|TRBV7-2|TRBD2
TGTGCCAGCAGCGGGAAGGGACTAGCGGGAGAGACCCAGTACTTC
CASSGKGLAGETQYF
>.|TRBJ2-1|TRBV15|TRBD2
TGTGCCACCAGCAGAGACCCTAGCGGGGACAATGAGCAGTTCTTC
CATSRDPSGDNEQFF
>.|TRBJ1-2|TRBV20-1|TRBD1
TGCAGTGCTAGAGGGTGGGACAGTTACGGCTACACCTTC
CSARGWDSYGYTF
>.|TRBJ2-1|TRBV7-2|TRBD1
TGTGCCAGCAGCTTAGGGACAGGGATGTACAATGAGCAGTTCTTC
CASSLGTGMYNEQFF
>medium-sized|TRBJ2-3|TRBV5-1|.
TGCGCCAGCAGCTTGAAGGGCACAGATACGCAGTATTTT
CASSLKGTDTQYF
>.|TRBJ2-5|TRBV24-1|.
TGTGCCACCAGTGTATCAGAGACCCAGTACTTC
CATSVSETQYF
>few|TRBJ2-6|TRBV10-3|TRBD1
TGTGCCATCAGTGCCTCCCCGGGACAGTCCTTCTCTGGGGCCAACGTCCTGACTTTC
CAISASPGQSFSGANVLTF
>many|TRBJ2-3|TRBV27|TRBD2
TGTGCCAGCAGTTCCCCTTGGACTAGCGGGGGGGGTTATACGCAGTATTTT
CASSSPWTSGGGYTQYF
>.|TRBJ2-1|TRBV4-3|TRBD2
TGCGCCAGCAGCCTGGGGGCTAGCGGGGGATATAACAATGAGCAGTTCTTC
CASSLGASGGYNNEQFF
>many|TRBJ2-3|TRBV5-5|.
TGTGCCAGCAGCTTGGACCACCTCCGTGATACGCAGTATTTT
CASSLDHLRDTQYF
>.|TRBJ1-3|TRBV12-3/TRBV12-4|.
TGTGCCAGCAGCAGGAGGTCCTCTGGAAACACCATATATTTT
CASSRRSSGNTIYF
>.|TRBJ2-3|TRBV5-1|TRBD2
TGCGCCAGCAGCTTGAGCGGGGGAAGCTCCGATACGCAGTATTTT
CASSLSGGSSDTQYF
>.|TRBJ2-1|TRBV7-2|TRBD2
TGTGCCAGCAGCTCTAGCGGGGGGGCCCTTGTGAGCGGGCAGTTCTTC
CASSSSGGALVSGQFF
>once|TRBJ2-1|TRBV6-1|TRBD2
TGTGCCAGCAGTGAATGGAGTAGCGGGGGGGCCGGATCCTACAATGAGCAGTTCTTC
CASSEWSSGGAGSYNEQFF
>few|TRBJ2-7|TRBV6-5|.
TGTGCCAGCAGTTACTCAGCTACCCCACCCCACGAGCAGTACTTC
CASSYSATPPHEQYF
>.|TRBJ1-1|TRBV5-1|.
TGCGCCAGCAGCTTCGGGACGACTGGGGTGAACACTGAAGCTTTCTTT
CASSFGTTGVNTEAFF
>few|TRBJ2-7|TRBV3-1|.
TGTGCCAGCAGCCAAGTTAACGAGCAGTACTTC
CASSQVNEQYF
>.|TRBJ1-1|TRBV12-3/TRBV12-4|.
TGTGCCAGCAGCCTAACATCGGGTAACACTGAAGCTTTCTTT
CASSLTSGNTEAFF
>few|TRBJ2-5|TRBV9|.
TGTGCCAGCAGCGTAGCTTTTAGGGACGAGACCCAGTACTTC
CASSVAFRDETQYF
>many|TRBJ2-1|TRBV20-1|.
TGCAGTGCTAGATCCCCTGAGGGGAGCTCCTACAATGAGCAGTTCTTC
CSARSPEGSSYNEQFF
>.|TRBJ2-5|TRBV4-3|.
TGCGCCAGCAGCGAAGGGGGGGCGGGGTATTTGGCGGAGACCCAGTACTTC
CASSEGGAGYLAETQYF
>many|TRBJ2-5|TRBV5-4|TRBD2
TGTGCCAGCAGCCCCAGCGGGGACCGGCGGGAGACCCAGTACTTC
CASSPSGDRRETQYF
>.|TRBJ1-2|TRBV4-3|.
TGCGCCAGCAGCCAAGAGGAGGGACAAGCTAACTATGGCTACACCTTC
CASSQEEGQANYGYTF
>few|TRBJ2-5|TRBV18|.
TGTGCCAGCTCACCTGTTCCAGGGGAAGAGACCCAGTACTTC
CASSPVPGEETQYF
>few|TRBJ2-3|TRBV5-6|.
TGTGCCAGCAGCTTGGACGCTATGGGTACGCAGTATTTT
CASSLDAMGTQYF
>few|TRBJ2-5|TRBV7-8|.
TGTGCCAGCAGCCCCACAGGGCTGGAGACCCAGTACTTC
CASSPTGLETQYF
>.|TRBJ2-5|TRBV6-2/TRBV6-3|.
TGTGCCAGCAGTTACCATCCCGGGGGGACCCAGTACTTC
CASSYHPGGTQYF
>.|TRBJ2-7|TRBV12-3/TRBV12-4|.
TGTGCCAGCAGTTTAAGGCAGGGAGGTCGCGAGCAGTACTTC
CASSLRQGGREQYF
>few|TRBJ1-2|TRBV6-5|.
TGTGCCAGCAGTTACGGGGGAAACAGGGTTACTAATGGCTACACCTTC
CASSYGGNRVTNGYTF
>.|TRBJ1-2|TRBV5-1|.
TGCGCCAGCAGCTCTTCATACGGACAAGCTTTGAGTTATGGCTACACCTTC
CASSSSYGQALSYGYTF
>.|TRBJ1-2|TRBV6-6|TRBD1
TGTGCCAGCAGACCGCCGGGACAGGGCCTTAACTATGGCTACACCTTC
CASRPPGQGLNYGYTF
>.|TRBJ2-5|TRBV5-1|.
TGCGCCAACAGTTCCGGGGGTTCAGGAGAGACCCAGTACTTC
CANSSGGSGETQYF
>.|TRBJ2-2|TRBV5-4|.
TGTGCCAGCAGCCATAAAGGGGCGGCCGGGGAGCTGTTTTTT
CASSHKGAAGELFF
>.|TRBJ2-7|TRBV12-3/TRBV12-4|.
TGTGCCAGCAGTTTAGGACTAGTCGAGCAGTACTTC
CASSLGLVEQYF
>.|TRBJ1-5|TRBV6-2/TRBV6-3|.
TGTGCCAGCAGTTACCTCGGGGAAGGACAGCCCCAGCATTTT
CASSYLGEGQPQHF
>once|TRBJ2-1|TRBV25-1|TRBD2
TGTGCCAGCAGAGAAGCGGGGGGTTGGTACAATGAGCAGTTCTTC
CASREAGGWYNEQFF
>.|TRBJ2-3|TRBV5-1|.
TGCGCCAGCAGGCGTGAAACGGATACGCAGTATTTT
CASRRETDTQYF
>.|TRBJ1-1|TRBV5-1|.
TGCGCCAGCACCTTGTCGGCCGGGGGCACTGAAGCTTTCTTT
CASTLSAGGTEAFF
>few|TRBJ2-7|TRBV2|TRBD1
TGTGCCAGCAGTTGGGGACAGGGACAAAAGGGCTACGAGCAGTACTTC
CASSWGQGQKGYEQYF
>few|TRBJ2-2|TRBV4-1|TRBD1
TGCGCCAGCAGCCAAGGGACAGGGTCCGGGGAGCTGTTTTTT
CASSQGTGSGELFF
>.|TRBJ2-4|TRBV5-1|.
TGCGCCAGCAGCCGAACTGGGCCGAGGAACGCACTAGCCAAAAACATTCAGTACTTC
CASSRTGPRNALAKNIQYF
>few|TRBJ1-4|TRBV6-5|.
TGTGCCAGCAGTCTAAGTTCGGGGGAAAAACTGTTTTTT
CASSLSSGEKLFF